This TCR beta chain was identified in a study of glioma-infiltrating T cells. The wider study: Sequencing aimed for roughly 4.5- to 11-fold coverage of about a million peripheral T cells. Study conclusions and caveats: Patients with low tissue-blood divergence carried a signature set of shared blood CDR3 motifs. Above-expected tissue-blood divergence occurred in all gliomas, most in low-grade ones. CDR3 overlap between tissue and blood was very small.

This clonotype was counted only a few times. Its target is unknown. The iRepertoire nested amplicon-rescue multiplex PCR amplified TCR alpha and beta CDR3s from RNA. TCRdb passed the multiplex PCR reads through MiXCR, listing each CDR3 protein once. This sample yields roughly 350,000 distinct CDR3 sequences, of which 41% are seen a single time; 12% belongs to the top ten. The CDR3 is 16 amino acids. The V gene end was trimmed by 2 bases and the J gene end by 1 base; junction bases not matched to a gene: 5. Input material: glioma tissue, nonneoplastic brain tissue, or PBMCs (not recorded which). The gene calls are TRBV12-3 or TRBV12-4 and TRBJ1-1; 9 nucleotides align to TRBD1. The clonotype originates from a human donor with low-grade glioma or glioblastoma, undergoing nonglioma brain surgery, or in good health (not recorded which). The CDR3 nucleotides read TGTGCCAGCAGTTTAACAGGGGGCGGAGGGAACACTGAAGCTTTCTTT. It specifies CASSLTGGGGNTEAFF.